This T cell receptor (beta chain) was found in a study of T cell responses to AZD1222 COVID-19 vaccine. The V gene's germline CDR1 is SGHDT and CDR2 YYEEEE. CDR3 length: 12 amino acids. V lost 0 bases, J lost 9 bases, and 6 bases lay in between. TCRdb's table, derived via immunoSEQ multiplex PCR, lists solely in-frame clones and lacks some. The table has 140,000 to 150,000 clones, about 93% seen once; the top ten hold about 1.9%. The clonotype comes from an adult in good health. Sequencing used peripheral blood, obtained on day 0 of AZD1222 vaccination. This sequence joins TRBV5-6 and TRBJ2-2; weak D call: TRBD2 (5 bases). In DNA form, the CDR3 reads TGTGCCAGCAGCTTGGCCGGGAGGGAGCTGTTTTTT. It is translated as CASSLAGRELFF.